This is a list of T cell receptor beta chains from one sample in a study of cytomegalovirus exposure and HLA in healthy donors. The method was immunoSEQ multiplex PCR; TCRdb's version includes in-frame clones alone and lacks a portion of them. The data show 45,000 to 60,000 clones, and the top ten clones hold 17%. Sequenced input: PBMCs. The receptors shown here come from a male donor in good health and CMV-seronegative. The CDR3 runs from the conserved cysteine through the conserved F or W. A D gene is named only where the DNA matches it firmly.

V gene,J gene,D gene,CDR3 DNA,CDR3 protein
TRBV27,TRBJ2-7,TRBD2,TGTGCCAGCAGTTTAGGCGGGGGCTACGAGCAGTACTTC,CASSLGGGYEQYF
TRBV19,TRBJ1-5,.,TGTGCCAGTAGTACCACCGGGACATATAGCAATCAGCCCCAGCATTTT,CASSTTGTYSNQPQHF
TRBV18,TRBJ1-1,TRBD1,TGTGCCAGCTCAACAGGGGTTTACACTGAAGCTTTCTTT,CASSTGVYTEAFF
TRBV6-5,TRBJ2-7,.,TGTGCCAGCAGTTACGACAGAACCTACGAGCAGTACTTC,CASSYDRTYEQYF
TRBV6-5,TRBJ2-1,.,TGTGCCAGCAGTTACTCAGGAGATGAGCAGTTCTTC,CASSYSGDEQFF
TRBV9,TRBJ1-6,.,TGTGCCAGCAGCGTAGAAAGGGGAGGACACAATAATTCACCCCTCCACTTT,CASSVERGGHNNSPLHF
TRBV7-9,TRBJ1-5,.,TGTGCCAGCAGCTTCGCCTCCCTACAGGGTAGCAATCAGCCCCAGCATTTT,CASSFASLQGSNQPQHF
TRBV18,TRBJ1-1,.,TGTGCCAGCTCACCCGTTCAGGGTGAGGGGGTAATTCACACTGAAGCTTTCTTT,CASSPVQGEGVIHTEAFF
TRBV6-5,TRBJ1-3,TRBD1,TGTGCCAGCAGTTACTCGAGACAGGGGGGTGGAAACACCATATATTTT,CASSYSRQGGGNTIYF
TRBV7-2,TRBJ1-2,.,TGTGCCAGCAGCTTCACCAGGGTATTAGACTATGGCTACACCTTC,CASSFTRVLDYGYTF
TRBV9,TRBJ2-7,TRBD1,TGTGCCAGCAGCTCAGGACAGGGCCCCTACGAGCAGTACTTC,CASSSGQGPYEQYF
TRBV30,TRBJ2-7,.,TGTGCCTGGAGCCCCGGAGGTTCCTACGAGCAGTACTTC,CAWSPGGSYEQYF
TRBV30,TRBJ2-7,.,TGTGCCTGGAGTGCAGTCGCCTACGAGCAGTACTTC,CAWSAVAYEQYF
TRBV19,TRBJ1-2,.,TGTGCCAGTAGTATACAGGGTCGGGGCTACACCTTC,CASSIQGRGYTF
TRBV4-1,TRBJ1-2,TRBD1,TGCGCCAGCAGCCAAGATGTTAGCAGGGGGAGAATTAGCGGCTACACCTTC,CASSQDVSRGRISGYTF
TRBV27,TRBJ2-7,TRBD2,TGTGCCAGCAGTTTTAGCGGGGGGGCCGACGAGCAGTACTTC,CASSFSGGADEQYF
TRBV9,TRBJ1-2,TRBD1,TGTGCCAGCAGCCACACCTCTGACAGGGTTGGCTACACCTTC,CASSHTSDRVGYTF
TRBV9,TRBJ2-5,.,TGTGCCAGCAGCGTAGGGGCCGACCAAGAGACCCAGTACTTC,CASSVGADQETQYF
TRBV27,TRBJ2-7,.,TGTGCCAGCAGTTTAGGGAGTGTGCCGTCCTACGAGCAGTACTTC,CASSLGSVPSYEQYF
TRBV18,TRBJ1-1,.,TGTGCCAGCTCACTCAACAGGGTTGGCGATCTGAACACTGAAGCTTTCTTT,CASSLNRVGDLNTEAFF
TRBV30,TRBJ2-7,.,TGTGCCTGGAGTGTTTTAGGCAGAGGGTACGAGCAGTACTTC,CAWSVLGRGYEQYF
TRBV5-6,TRBJ1-3,.,TGTGCCAGCAGCTTACAGAGTCTCTCTGGAAACACCATATATTTT,CASSLQSLSGNTIYF
TRBV19,TRBJ2-7,.,TGTGCCAGTAGCGACATCTACGAGCAGTACTTC,CASSDIYEQYF
TRBV5-4,TRBJ2-7,TRBD1,TGTGCCAGCAGCTTGGCCGGACAGGGGCGCGAGCAGTACTTC,CASSLAGQGREQYF
TRBV4-1,TRBJ1-1,TRBD1,TGCGCCAGCAGCCAACAGGGGGTAAAGTACACTGAAGCTTTCTTT,CASSQQGVKYTEAFF
TRBV7-3,TRBJ2-5,.,TGTGCCAGCAGCTTGGGGGCGGGGGTAGAGACCCAGTACTTC,CASSLGAGVETQYF
TRBV13,TRBJ2-5,TRBD1,TGTGCCAGCAGCTTATTAGGCCCGGGACAGGGGAAAGAGACCCAGTACTTC,CASSLLGPGQGKETQYF
TRBV6-6,TRBJ2-7,TRBD1,TGTGCCAGCAGTGGACAGGGGGCGGGCTACGAGCAGTACTTC,CASSGQGAGYEQYF
TRBV4-3,TRBJ1-1,TRBD1,TGCGCCAGCACCCGACAGGGCCTGAACACTGAAGCTTTCTTT,CASTRQGLNTEAFF
TRBV30,TRBJ1-2,TRBD1,TGTGCCTGGAGAGGGACAGGGTTTGGCTACACCTTC,CAWRGTGFGYTF
TRBV18,TRBJ1-5,.,TGTGCCAGCTCACTACCGATCAGGGAAGGTCAGCCCCAGCATTTT,CASSLPIREGQPQHF
TRBV9,TRBJ2-1,TRBD2,TGTGCCAGCAGCCCCCGACTAGCGGGGGGATACAATGAGCAGTTCTTC,CASSPRLAGGYNEQFF